The clone carrying this TCR beta chain has a handful of counts. Amplification of TCR beta CDR3 regions was performed using RNA transcripts as template. In the first-round RT-PCR of the TCR CDR3, the HTBI primer set was used. MiXCR, applied by TCRdb to the multiplex PCR reads, yields one record per CDR3 protein. Among about 300,000 distinct CDR3 sequences listed, roughly 19% were seen once. The data derive from a study of T cells in Graves' hyperthyroidism and ophthalmopathy. CDR1 is MNHEY, CDR2 SMNVEV, per germline (reference sequence). The CDR3 sequence is 16 residues long. V lost 6 bases and J lost 0, with 12 bases in between.

The sequence came from a man aged 50-59 years with Graves' ophthalmopathy. The gene calls are TRBV27 and TRBJ1-6; D not resolved. Sequencing used blood. This CDR3 is CASSRTSRSYNSPLHF. The CDR3 DNA sequence: TGTGCCAGCAGCCGTACTTCCCGCTCCTATAATTCACCCCTCCACTTT.